This T cell receptor (beta chain) came from a study of shared clonotypes between healthy human individuals. About the research overall: Three plates each covered CD4 naive and memory; CD8 naive two, CD8 memory one.

General study findings and limits: Naive subsets tended to show greater estimated richness than memory subsets.

Remarks on this clone: The antigen remains undetermined.

The CDR3 extends over 17 amino acids. V lost 5 bases, J lost 4 bases, and 21 bases lay in between. Germline V gene lookup returns CDR1 KGHSH and CDR2 LQKENI. Some clones are missing from TCRdb's copy, which holds only in-frame ones; the method was immunoSEQ multiplex PCR. The table shows some 2,500,000 clones, with 85% to 95% occurring only once. The sequence derives from a man between 18 and 35 years old in good health. Some clones in this sample may be carry-over from other donors' samples. Sample: naive CD4+ T cells from PBMCs. Documented subset: CD45RA+ positively selected. The genes are TRBV18 and TRBJ2-1; no firm D call. DNA for the CDR3: TGTGCCAGCTCATTTTCTCACCAGGCGGCCAATTACAATGAGCAGTTCTTC. Amino acids: CASSFSHQAANYNEQFF.